The entry below describes one T cell receptor (beta chain). This sample stems from a study of blood T cell repertoires in COVID-19. Background on the study: COVID-19 samples, acute and convalescent, were from the United States, Italy and Spain. PBMCs, B-cell-depleted T cells, or T cells provided the cDNA or gDNA that made up the material.

This CDR3 is 18 amino acids long. Germline V gives CDR1 SGDLS, CDR2 YYNGEE. V lost 0 bases and J lost 5, with 23 bases in between. The repertoire was sequenced with immunoSEQ multiplex PCR; TCRdb's copy has only in-frame clones and lacks some. The data hold roughly 180,000 clones, with 83% observed a single time. Either two negative PCRs, clearance, or symptom resolution qualified Cohort 3 donors as recovered. The chain employs TRBV9 and TRBJ2-5; D is possibly TRBD1 (5 bases). Sequences were obtained from PBMCs or T cells enriched from blood (not recorded which). The receptor's source is a woman aged 45-60 years who had recovered from COVID-19. CDR3 in DNA: TGTGCCAGCAGCGTAGCCCCCGCTACGACCCAAAAGGGGGAGACCCAGTACTTC. It is translated as CASSVAPATTQKGETQYF.